The TCR beta chain under discussion was sequenced for a study of blood T cell repertoires in COVID-19 (dated by TCRdb to about 2020). Looking at the study overall: Samples from collaborators originated in the United States, Italy and Spain and spanned both the acute and convalescent phases of COVID-19. The samples were drawn from two sources: the first 160 participants of the ongoing ImmuneRACE study, and over 950 subjects contributed by 6 global collaborators. The sample metadata nearly always contained a de-identified subject ID, COVID-19 status, age in years and sex. HLA class I and class II types, where available, came from metadata supplied by the sample provider rather than from assay-based typing. Deeply sampled blood TCRbeta repertoires from subjects exposed to, actively infected with, or recovered from COVID-19 were included in the dataset. A freely available public database, intended as a resource for researchers studying the immune response to SARS-CoV-2, is where the repertoires were released. The prospective study material was composed of cDNA or gDNA derived from T cells, B-cell-depleted T cells, or PBMCs.

The CDR3 has 15 amino acids, counting the end cysteine and phenylalanine. The DNA shown is the 45-base CDR3, in frame from base 1. The germline V gene (reference sequence) specifies SEHNR as CDR1 and FQNEAQ as CDR2. Relative to germline, V is missing 2 bases and J is missing 2 bases, with 4 bases of the junction outside any gene match. Each collaborating institution followed its own protocols to collect whole blood in K2EDTA tubes. For TCRbeta analysis, collaborators shipped samples in one of three forms: frozen whole blood, isolated PBMCs, or DNA extracted from either of those sample types. This clone was found once. The specificity of this receptor is unknown. No base-level quality is on record; no much larger clone is a single base apart. Overall results and qualifications from the work: The quantity of clinical and demographic metadata differed by source and by participant and was supplied without curation.

The immunoSEQ Assay, a bias-controlled multiplex PCR, was used to amplify TCRbeta CDR3 regions from genomic DNA. Per the source publication's procedure: The number of nucleated cells in each sample was estimated from the amplification of reference gene primers within the assay. To quantify the absolute abundance of each unique TCRbeta CDR3 rearrangement, sequence reads were collapsed and filtered. For each sample, productive Simpson clonality was calculated as the square root of Simpson's diversity index over productive rearrangements. TCRdb took over this immuneACCESS table, retaining in-frame rearrangements with V and J assigned. Such tables are incomplete; in checked studies, under half of the missing clones stem from an unresolved V gene, and the remainder is unexplained. V, J and clone size are taken as reported in that table, and D and trimming were inferred from the DNA itself. This sample comprises roughly 97,000 clones, 75% to 95% of them detected only once. In total, the top ten clones hold roughly 5.6% of the sample.

This receptor was obtained from a human donor in a cohort sampled during active COVID-19. Sequenced input: peripheral blood. The rearranged chain carries TRBV7-9 and TRBJ2-5; TRBD1 matches 8 bases in the middle. Here the CDR3 is given as CASSLRQGAQETQYF. The sequence in DNA is TGTGCCAGCAGCTTACGGCAGGGGGCTCAAGAGACCCAGTACTTC.